A single sample gave rise to the 29 T cell receptor beta chains below, sequenced in a study of shared clonotypes between healthy human individuals. Assay used: immunoSEQ multiplex PCR; TCRdb lists only in-frame clones, some missing. The sample carries a few million clones, approximately 90% recorded once. Input material: naive CD4+ T cells from PBMCs. Sample subset: CD45RA+ positively selected. These receptors came from a man younger than 35 in good health. Some clones in this sample may be carry-over from other donors' samples.

The chain has TRBV5-1 and TRBJ2-2; D may be TRBD1 (5 bases). This CDR3 contains 15 residues. Trimming pared 3 bases from V and 8 bases from J, leaving 17 bases between. Germline V CDR1 and CDR2: SGHRS, YFSETQ. Here the CDR3 DNA reads TGCGCCAGCAGCTACCTGGACATAAGTCGAGGGGAGCTGTTTTTT. This codes for CASSYLDISRGELFF.

The genes are TRBV5-1 and TRBJ2-7; D may be TRBD1 (5 bases). Trimming removed 2 bases from V and 4 bases from J, with 16 bases in between. Germline V gives CDR1 SGHRS, CDR2 YFSETQ. The CDR3 has 15 amino acids. CDR3 DNA sequence: TGCGCCAGCAGCTTCCTACCCGGACAAATTTACGAGCAGTACTTC. This codes for CASSFLPGQIYEQYF. The full variable domain, its missing parts supplied by reference TRBV5-1 and TRBJ2-7, is KAGVTQTPRYLIKTRGQQVTLSCSPISGHRSVSWYQQTPGQGLQFLFEYFSETQRNKGNFPGRFSGRQFSNSRSEMNVSTLELGDSALYLCASSFLPGQIYEQYFGPGTRLTVT.

The V gene is TRBV2, the J gene TRBJ2-7, with a possible D match to TRBD2 (5 bases). CDR1 is SNHLY, CDR2 FYNNEI, per germline. The CDR3 length is 12 residues. The V end was cut by 4 bases, the J end by 5 bases, with 9 bases between. CDR3 loop: CASSAAGHEQYF. The CDR3 DNA reads as TGTGCCAGCAGTGCTGCGGGCCACGAGCAGTACTTC. Combining the CDR3 with reference TRBV2 and TRBJ2-7 gives the whole variable domain EPEVTQTPSHQVTQMGQEVILRCVPISNHLYFYWYRQILGQKVEFLVSFYNNEISEKSEIFDDQFSVERPDGSNFTLKIRSTKLEDSAMYFCASSAAGHEQYFGPGTRLTVT.

The V and J genes are TRBV28 and TRBJ1-2; unclear D gene. The V gene's germline CDR1 is MDHEN and CDR2 SYDVKM. CDR3 length: 16 amino acids. V was cut by 6 bases and J by 1 base, with 18 bases left in between. CDR3 amino acids: CASSNIGRTSNYGYTF. DNA for the CDR3: TGTGCCAGCAGCAATATAGGAAGGACTAGTAACTATGGCTACACCTTC.

V gene TRBV5-6 combines with J gene TRBJ2-3, with D perhaps TRBD2 (6 bases). Per germline, CDR1 SGHDT and CDR2 YYEEEE. V was clipped by 0 bases and J by 0 bases, with 14 bases between them. There are 17 residues in the CDR3. The DNA for the CDR3 is TGTGCCAGCAGCTTGGGGGACCGCGGGATCAGCACAGATACGCAGTATTTT. It is translated as CASSLGDRGISTDTQYF.

V usage is TRBV5-1 and J usage is TRBJ2-3, with D possibly being TRBD1 (6 bases). Trimming pared 7 bases from V and 3 bases from J, leaving 18 bases between. This CDR3 has 15 amino acids. Germline loops: CDR1 SGHRS, CDR2 YFSETQ. The CDR3, as DNA: TGCGCCAGCCGGGATTCAGGGGAACATACAGATACGCAGTATTTT. Translating it yields CASRDSGEHTDTQYF.

V and J are TRBV6-6 and TRBJ2-5; a possible D gene is TRBD1 (6 bases). The CDR3 extends over 15 amino acids. The V and J ends lost 8 bases and 0 bases respectively, with 16 bases between them. The germline CDR1 and CDR2 sequences are MNHNY and SVGAGI (reference sequence). This chain's CDR3 is CASGRAGEYQETQYF. The CDR3 region has the DNA TGTGCCAGCGGTAGGGCAGGGGAATACCAAGAGACCCAGTACTTC.

The chain is built from TRBV9 and TRBJ2-5, with D maybe TRBD2 (6 bases). CDR3 length: 15 residues. Germline V gene sequence: CDR1 SGDLS, CDR2 YYNGEE. The ends were cut back, 4 bases at V and 4 bases at J, with 17 bases in the middle. CDR3 in amino acids: CASSPLAVPGETQYF. In DNA, the CDR3 is TGTGCCAGCAGCCCCTTAGCGGTTCCAGGAGAGACCCAGTACTTC.

This chain links TRBV11-3 with TRBJ2-1; TRBD2 is a possible D gene (7 bases). V was pared by 1 base and J by 3 bases, with 10 bases between. The length of the CDR3 is 15 residues. CDR1 is SGHNT, CDR2 YENEEA, per germline. The CDR3 sequence: CASSLGGGGYNEQFF. CDR3 nucleotides: TGTGCCAGCAGCTTAGGCGGGGGCGGCTACAATGAGCAGTTCTTC.

The chain uses TRBV7-3 and TRBJ2-7; 8 bases agree with TRBD1. Per germline, CDR1 SGHTA and CDR2 FQGTGA. The CDR3 is 16 amino acids. After removal of 6 bases from V and 4 bases from J, the junction contained 14 bases not matched to a gene. The CDR3 reads CASSYTADRGRYEQYF. The CDR3 nucleotides are TGTGCCAGCAGTTACACAGCAGACAGGGGCAGATACGAGCAGTACTTC.

The chain carries TRBV10-2 and TRBJ2-7, with TRBD1 identical over 12 bases. V shed 2 bases and J 7 bases; nucleotides not matched to a gene: 6. In germline, CDR1 is WSHSY, CDR2 SAAADI. CDR3 length: 15 amino acids. CDR3 bases: TGCGCCAGCAGTGAGCTGGGACAGGGGGCGTTGGAGCAGTACTTC. Amino acids: CASSELGQGALEQYF.

The V call is TRBV5-1, the J call TRBJ2-3, with D perhaps matching TRBD2 (6 bases). Germline lookup yields CDR1 SGHRS and CDR2 YFSETQ. CDR3 length equals 17 residues. The germline V and J ends were trimmed by 5 bases and 2 bases, with 21 bases remaining between them. In DNA form, the CDR3 reads TGCGCCAGCAGTTTTGGCGGTTCGGGGGAGGACACAGATACGCAGTATTTT. Its protein product is CASSFGGSGEDTDTQYF. Together with reference TRBV5-1 and TRBJ2-3, the CDR3 gives the full variable domain: KAGVTQTPRYLIKTRGQQVTLSCSPISGHRSVSWYQQTPGQGLQFLFEYFSETQRNKGNFPGRFSGRQFSNSRSEMNVSTLELGDSALYLCASSFGGSGEDTDTQYFGPGTRLTVL.

A remark on this clone: This sample includes further DNA sequences coding for the same CDR3. The rearrangement joins TRBV7-3 to TRBJ2-3; TRBD2 matches 13 bases. The CDR3 is 15 amino acids. V lost 4 bases and J lost 3; bases outside the gene matches: 1. CDR1 is SGHTA and CDR2 is FQGTGA in the germline V gene. CDR3 residues: CASSSGLAGTDTQYF. CDR3 coding DNA: TGTGCCAGCAGCTCGGGACTAGCGGGGACAGATACGCAGTATTTT.

This chain joins TRBV5-1 and TRBJ1-2; unclear D gene. This CDR3 spans 17 amino acids. Trimming removed 3 bases from V and 2 bases from J, with 20 bases in between. Looked up from germline, CDR1 is SGHRS and CDR2 is YFSETQ. Written as DNA, the CDR3 is TGCGCCAGCAGCTGGTCGGTCGGGCAGTTTTTAAACTATGGCTACACCTTC. Residues: CASSWSVGQFLNYGYTF.

This chain uses TRBV7-6 with TRBJ2-7; 8 nucleotides line up with TRBD1. From germline, CDR1 is SGHVS and CDR2 FNYEAQ. The CDR3 sequence is 18 residues long. The trim removed 1 base at V and 2 bases at J, leaving 13 bases unmatched. This CDR3 reads CASSLGGWADRGAYEQYF. CDR3 DNA sequence: TGTGCCAGCAGCTTAGGGGGCTGGGCCGACAGGGGTGCCTACGAGCAGTACTTC.

The J gene is TRBJ2-1, the V gene TRBV5-1, with 8 bases identical to TRBD1. Germline V gives CDR1 SGHRS, CDR2 YFSETQ. With 5 bases clipped from V and 1 base from J, the junction kept 8 bases outside the gene matches. This CDR3 spans 16 amino acids. The CDR3 DNA sequence: TGCGCCAGCAGTTTACTAGGACAGGGTTCCTACAATGAGCAGTTCTTC. Translation gives CASSLLGQGSYNEQFF.

The rearrangement links TRBV5-6 to TRBJ2-7; TRBD1 aligns across 9 bases. In germline, CDR1 is SGHDT, CDR2 YYEEEE. Trimming cost V 3 bases and J 4 bases; bases outside gene matches: 5. The CDR3 spans 14 residues. The CDR3 is CASSWGQGSYEQYF. The CDR3 DNA reads as TGTGCCAGCAGCTGGGGACAGGGTTCTTACGAGCAGTACTTC.

The chain is built from TRBV7-8 and TRBJ2-2; 8 bases map to TRBD1. The CDR3 totals 14 residues. Trimming took 5 bases from V and 7 from J; bases not matched to a gene: 6. Germline V lookup: CDR1 SGHVS, CDR2 FQNEAQ. The CDR3 reads CASSRTGGYGELFF. The CDR3 DNA follows: TGTGCCAGCAGCCGCACAGGGGGATACGGGGAGCTGTTTTTT.

This clone was recorded only once. The chain has TRBV10-3 and TRBJ1-2; D is unclear. From germline, CDR1 is ENHRY and CDR2 SYGVKD. This CDR3 region has 14 residues. V lost 0 bases and J 2 bases, leaving 7 bases between the germline ends. This chain's CDR3 is CAISESTQNYGYTF. The CDR3 DNA reads as TGTGCCATCAGTGAGTCGACTCAGAACTATGGCTACACCTTC.

The CDR3 sequence: CASSLQTDSNQPQHF. The CDR3, as DNA: TGTGCCAGCTCACTCCAGACGGATAGCAATCAGCCCCAGCATTTT. This sequence joins TRBV18 and TRBJ1-5; D ambiguous. This CDR3 has 15 residues. Germline values: CDR1 KGHSH, CDR2 LQKENI. V shed 4 bases and J shed 0 bases, with 10 bases lying between them. The variable domain in full, with the rest retrieved from reference TRBV18 and TRBJ1-5, is NAGVMQNPRHLVRRRGQEARLRCSPMKGHSHVYWYRQLPEEGLKFMVYLQKENIIDESGMPKERFSAEFPKEGPSILRIQQVVRGDSAAYFCASSLQTDSNQPQHFGDGTRLSIL.

The sample holds one count of this clone. This chain joins TRBV6-6 and TRBJ2-7, with a possible D match to TRBD1 (5 bases). In germline, CDR1 is MNHNY, CDR2 SVGAGI (reference sequence). V was trimmed by 2 bases and J by 5 bases, leaving 7 bases between them. The CDR3 length is 12 residues. CDR3: CASSYQGHEQYF. The DNA for the CDR3 is TGTGCCAGCAGTTACCAGGGCCACGAGCAGTACTTC.

This clone was seen once. The chain uses TRBV5-1 and TRBJ1-2; 8 nucleotides align to TRBD1. Germline CDR1 SGHRS, CDR2 YFSETQ. The V segment lost 4 bases and the J segment 8 bases; nucleotides outside the gene matches: 13. The CDR3 contains 15 residues. CDR3 DNA sequence: TGCGCCAGCAGCAGCACGCCGGGACAGGAAAGCGGCTACACCTTC. Residues: CASSSTPGQESGYTF.

The genes are TRBV18 and TRBJ1-5; possibly TRBD1 for D (6 bases). Germline V gene lookup returns CDR1 KGHSH and CDR2 LQKENI. The CDR3 loop spans 16 amino acids. V was trimmed by 2 bases and J by 6 bases, leaving 17 bases between them. The CDR3 DNA reads as TGTGCCAGCTCACCATCCGAGGGGGGGATGGTTCAGCCCCAGCATTTT. Residues: CASSPSEGGMVQPQHF.

The chain recombines TRBV2 with TRBJ2-1; D possibly corresponds to TRBD1 (5 bases). This CDR3 is built from 14 residues. CDR1 SNHLY and CDR2 FYNNEI come from the germline V gene. V dropped 5 bases and J dropped 6 bases, with 14 bases sitting between them. CDR3 protein: CASSPRTSTNEQFF. DNA of the CDR3: TGTGCCAGCAGTCCTCGGACAAGTACCAATGAGCAGTTCTTC.

The DNA of the CDR3 is TGTGCCAGCAGCCCCCCTCACGGGGCTAAGCAGTACTTC. It is translated as CASSPPHGAKQYF. J is TRBJ2-7 and V is TRBV28; perhaps D is TRBD1 or TRBD2 (5 bases each). The CDR3 has 13 residues. CDR1 and CDR2 from the germline V gene are MDHEN and SYDVKM. Trimming took 6 bases from V and 8 from J, leaving 17 bases between them.

This chain connects TRBV5-1 to TRBJ2-1, with TRBD1 matching over 7 bases. The germline V gene has CDR1 SGHRS and CDR2 YFSETQ. V was clipped by 4 bases and J by 1 base; unmatched bases: 5. CDR3 length equals 15 residues. CDR3 coding DNA: TGCGCCAGCAGCATCGGACAGGAGTCCTACAATGAGCAGTTCTTC. Amino acids: CASSIGQESYNEQFF.

This clone was detected once. The chain couples TRBV29-1 to TRBJ1-2, with D hard to call. Germline V gives CDR1 SQVTM, CDR2 ANQGSEA. Trimming removed 2 bases from V and 6 bases from J, with 7 bases in between. There are 11 residues in the CDR3. The CDR3 is CSVEYVDGYTF. The CDR3 nucleotides read TGCAGCGTTGAATATGTCGATGGCTACACCTTC.

A remark on this clone: Different DNA sequences within this sample yield the same CDR3. The V gene is TRBV18, the J gene TRBJ2-7; TRBD1 is a possible D gene (5 bases). Germline-derived CDR1 and CDR2 are KGHSH and LQKENI. Deletions cut 3 bases from V and 1 base from J, with 7 bases between. The CDR3 loop spans 13 amino acids. As DNA, the CDR3 is TGTGCCAGCTCACCGGGGCCTTCCTACGAGCAGTACTTC. Translation gives CASSPGPSYEQYF.

Turning to this clone: Other DNA sequences of this sample code for an identical CDR3. The chain uses TRBV5-4 and TRBJ1-1; D not certain. Germline V gene sequence: CDR1 SGHNT, CDR2 YYREEE (reference sequence). The V gene lost 0 bases and the J gene lost 1 base, with 7 bases spanning the gap. The CDR3 totals 14 residues. The CDR3 DNA reads as TGTGCCAGCAGCTTGGTAGGAGGGAACACTGAAGCTTTCTTT. As protein: CASSLVGGNTEAFF. Together with reference TRBV5-4 and TRBJ1-1, the CDR3 gives the full variable domain: ETGVTQSPTHLIKTRGQQVTLRCSSQSGHNTVSWYQQALGQGPQFIFQYYREEENGRGNFPPRFSGLQFPNYSSELNVNALELDDSALYLCASSLVGGNTEAFFGQGTRLTVV.